Described below is a single T cell receptor (beta chain) sequence and its context. These data are taken from a study of blood T cell repertoires in COVID-19. Study context: The United States, Italy and Spain were the sources of the acute and convalescent COVID-19 samples.

Recruited during active infection, patients (from Seattle) were subsequently followed longitudinally. Assay used: immunoSEQ multiplex PCR; TCRdb lists only in-frame clones, some missing. This table has 70,000 to 100,000 clones, about 90% appearing once. The sample consisted of peripheral blood. The sequence derives from a man aged 45-65 years with COVID-19, enrolled during active disease.

CDR3 protein: CASSQRRDSIYNEQFF. The CDR3 nucleotides read TGTGCCAGCAGCCAACGTCGGGACTCCATATACAATGAGCAGTTCTTC. The chain joins TRBV14 to TRBJ2-1; maybe TRBD2 (6 bases). CDR3 size: 16 residues. V lost 2 bases to trimming and J lost 4 bases, with 15 bases between them. CDR1 and CDR2 (germline): SGHDN, FVKESK.